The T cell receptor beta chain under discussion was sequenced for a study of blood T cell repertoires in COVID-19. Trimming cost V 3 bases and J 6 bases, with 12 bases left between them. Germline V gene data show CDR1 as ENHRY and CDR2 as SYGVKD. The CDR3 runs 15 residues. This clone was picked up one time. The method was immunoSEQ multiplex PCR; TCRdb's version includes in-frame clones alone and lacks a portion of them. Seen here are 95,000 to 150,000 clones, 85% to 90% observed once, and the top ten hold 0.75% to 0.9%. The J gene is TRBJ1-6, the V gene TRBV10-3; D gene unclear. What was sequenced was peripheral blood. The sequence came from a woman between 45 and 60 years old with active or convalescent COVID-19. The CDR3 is CAISDRVSSNSPLHF. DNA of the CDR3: TGTGCCATCAGTGACCGGGTGTCTTCTAATTCACCCCTCCACTTT.